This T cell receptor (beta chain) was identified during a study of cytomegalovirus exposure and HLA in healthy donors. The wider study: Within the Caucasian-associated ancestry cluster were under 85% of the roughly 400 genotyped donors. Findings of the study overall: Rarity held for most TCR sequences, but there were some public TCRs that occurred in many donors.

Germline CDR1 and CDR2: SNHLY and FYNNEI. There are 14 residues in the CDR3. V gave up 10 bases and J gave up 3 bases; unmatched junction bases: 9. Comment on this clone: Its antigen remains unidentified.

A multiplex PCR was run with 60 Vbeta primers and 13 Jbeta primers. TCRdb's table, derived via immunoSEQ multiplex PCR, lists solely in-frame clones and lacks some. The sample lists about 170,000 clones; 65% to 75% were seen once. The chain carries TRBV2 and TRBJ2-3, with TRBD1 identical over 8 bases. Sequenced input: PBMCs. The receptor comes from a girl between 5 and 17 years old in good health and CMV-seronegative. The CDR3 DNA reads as TGTGCCAACCTCGACAGGGGTGGTACAGATACGCAGTATTTT. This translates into CANLDRGGTDTQYF.